This section outlines one T cell receptor (beta chain) sequence together with its context. Its cognate antigen is unknown. Donation came from healthy HIV-negative adults that had no recent acute infections or vaccinations. TCRdb's copy holds only in-frame clones and misses some; the assay was immunoSEQ multiplex PCR. The table has approximately 980,000 clones, less than 85% seen once; the top ten hold approximately 1.5%. The sample originates from a study of shared clonotypes between healthy human individuals. Study-level results: Genetic and exposure-history diversity was limited by the small donor number. When naive CD4 clonotypes were compared across a few donors, around 4.6% were shared.

The length of the CDR3 is 19 residues. Germline V gene sequence: CDR1 SGHTA, CDR2 FQGNSA. With 2 bases clipped from V and 7 bases from J, the junction kept 11 bases outside the gene matches. What was sequenced was memory CD4+ T cells sorted from blood. The subset here: CD45RA-negative fraction. J is TRBJ2-2 and V is TRBV7-2; 15 nucleotides agree with TRBD2. This sequence was found in a man aged 18 to 35 in good health. DNA of the CDR3: TGTGCCAGCAGCTTAAGCGCCGGACTAGCGGGGGGGCGTGTCGGGGAGCTGTTTTTT. This translates into CASSLSAGLAGGRVGELFF.